These 10 T cell receptor beta chains were all obtained from the same sample, sequenced in a study of early stage breast cancer tumors. Data came from immunoSEQ multiplex PCR; TCRdb stores just in-frame clones and leaves some out. Among about 28,000 clones listed, about three fifths were seen once. What was sequenced was breast tumor tissue. These receptor sequences come from a person between 50 and 60 years old with breast cancer.

This clone has a handful of counts. CDR3 in DNA: TGTGCCAGCAGCTTAGCTTTTAACTATGTAAATGAGCAGTTCTTC. Protein: CASSLAFNYVNEQFF. The V call is TRBV11-2, the J call TRBJ2-1; unclear D gene. The V gene's germline CDR1 is SGHAT and CDR2 FQNNGV. The V gene lost 1 base and the J gene lost 7 bases, with 14 bases spanning the gap. The CDR3 covers 15 residues.

This clone was recorded a few times. The chain couples TRBV19 to TRBJ2-7, with D maybe TRBD1 (6 bases). V lost 3 bases and J 0 bases, leaving 9 bases between the germline ends. This CDR3 is 14 amino acids long. Germline loops: CDR1 LNHDA, CDR2 SQIVND (reference sequence). The CDR3 region is CASSIVRGSYEQYF. CDR3 sequence (DNA): TGTGCCAGTAGTATCGTCAGGGGCTCCTACGAGCAGTACTTC. The full variable domain, rest sourced from reference TRBV19 and TRBJ2-7, is DGGITQSPKYLFRKEGQNVTLSCEQNLNHDAMYWYRQDPGQGLRLIYYSQIVNDFQKGDIAEGYSVSREKKESFPLTVTSAQKNPTAFYLCASSIVRGSYEQYFGPGTRLTVT.

This clone appeared a few times. J is TRBJ1-1 and V is TRBV7-9; D unresolved. Trimming removed 5 bases at V and 6 bases at J, with 13 bases between. The V gene's germline CDR1 is SEHNR and CDR2 FQNEAQ (reference sequence). The CDR3 has 13 residues. The CDR3: CASSLSGGAEAFF. DNA for the CDR3: TGTGCCAGCAGCCTATCGGGTGGTGCTGAAGCTTTCTTT.

The CDR3 spells CASSWPGQGNTEAFF. DNA of the CDR3: TGTGCCAGCAGCTGGCCCGGACAGGGGAACACTGAAGCTTTCTTT. The chain is built from TRBV28 and TRBJ1-1, with 8 positions matching TRBD1. Germline V gives CDR1 MDHEN, CDR2 SYDVKM. J gave up 1 base and V 6 bases, and 7 bases lay outside the gene matches. The CDR3 covers 15 residues.

The V call is TRBV7-6, the J call TRBJ1-5; 7 nucleotides agree with TRBD1. V lost 2 bases, J lost 1 base, and 8 bases stayed unmatched. Germline V gene sequence: CDR1 SGHVS, CDR2 FNYEAQ. There are 17 residues in the CDR3. The CDR3 is CASSLSPGQSSNQPQHF. The CDR3 nucleotides read TGTGCCAGCAGCTTATCCCCGGGACAGTCGAGCAATCAGCCCCAGCATTTT.

The chain links TRBV12-5 to TRBJ1-2; tentative D call: TRBD1 (5 bases). The CDR3 contains 12 residues. CDR1 is LGHNT and CDR2 is FRNRAP in the germline V gene. With 3 bases removed from V and 6 bases from J, the gap between germline ends came to 8 bases. CDR3 sequence: CASGLWGDGYTF. Written as DNA, the CDR3 is TGTGCTAGTGGTTTATGGGGGGATGGCTACACCTTC.

This clone turned up a few times. The genes are TRBV14 and TRBJ1-1, with D uncertain. Per germline, CDR1 SGHDN and CDR2 FVKESK. CDR3 length: 14 residues. With 2 bases removed from V and 2 bases from J, the gap between germline ends came to 9 bases. The CDR3 DNA reads as TGTGCCAGCAGCCAACGCCATCAAAACACTGAAGCTTTCTTT. It specifies CASSQRHQNTEAFF.

This chain uses TRBV5-1 with TRBJ2-3; 8 nucleotides line up with TRBD2. Germline V gene lookup returns CDR1 SGHRS and CDR2 YFSETQ. V lost 4 bases to trimming and J lost 4 bases; unmatched junction nucleotides: 8. The CDR3 covers 15 residues. Written as DNA, the CDR3 is TGCGCCAGCAGCCCCCGGGGGGGAGAGGCAGATACGCAGTATTTT. Protein product: CASSPRGGEADTQYF.

This clone was observed a few times. The rearrangement joins TRBV4-2 to TRBJ2-2; a possible D gene is TRBD2 (5 bases). The CDR3 consists of 15 residues. The V end was cut by 4 bases, the J end by 6 bases, with 15 bases between. Per germline, CDR1 LGHNA and CDR2 YNFKEQ. CDR3 DNA: TGTGCCAGCAGCCCAACAACGAAGGGAGCCGGGGAGCTGTTTTTT. Protein sequence: CASSPTTKGAGELFF.

The chain couples TRBV19 to TRBJ2-3; perhaps TRBD1 as D (5 bases). The CDR3 is made up of 16 amino acids. Germline V lookup: CDR1 LNHDA, CDR2 SQIVND (reference sequence). V shed 5 bases and J shed 5 bases, with 20 bases lying between them. The CDR3 DNA reads TGTGCCAGTAGTGCCAAGCGTAGAGGAAGGGGAGATACGCAGTATTTT. Residues: CASSAKRRGRGDTQYF.